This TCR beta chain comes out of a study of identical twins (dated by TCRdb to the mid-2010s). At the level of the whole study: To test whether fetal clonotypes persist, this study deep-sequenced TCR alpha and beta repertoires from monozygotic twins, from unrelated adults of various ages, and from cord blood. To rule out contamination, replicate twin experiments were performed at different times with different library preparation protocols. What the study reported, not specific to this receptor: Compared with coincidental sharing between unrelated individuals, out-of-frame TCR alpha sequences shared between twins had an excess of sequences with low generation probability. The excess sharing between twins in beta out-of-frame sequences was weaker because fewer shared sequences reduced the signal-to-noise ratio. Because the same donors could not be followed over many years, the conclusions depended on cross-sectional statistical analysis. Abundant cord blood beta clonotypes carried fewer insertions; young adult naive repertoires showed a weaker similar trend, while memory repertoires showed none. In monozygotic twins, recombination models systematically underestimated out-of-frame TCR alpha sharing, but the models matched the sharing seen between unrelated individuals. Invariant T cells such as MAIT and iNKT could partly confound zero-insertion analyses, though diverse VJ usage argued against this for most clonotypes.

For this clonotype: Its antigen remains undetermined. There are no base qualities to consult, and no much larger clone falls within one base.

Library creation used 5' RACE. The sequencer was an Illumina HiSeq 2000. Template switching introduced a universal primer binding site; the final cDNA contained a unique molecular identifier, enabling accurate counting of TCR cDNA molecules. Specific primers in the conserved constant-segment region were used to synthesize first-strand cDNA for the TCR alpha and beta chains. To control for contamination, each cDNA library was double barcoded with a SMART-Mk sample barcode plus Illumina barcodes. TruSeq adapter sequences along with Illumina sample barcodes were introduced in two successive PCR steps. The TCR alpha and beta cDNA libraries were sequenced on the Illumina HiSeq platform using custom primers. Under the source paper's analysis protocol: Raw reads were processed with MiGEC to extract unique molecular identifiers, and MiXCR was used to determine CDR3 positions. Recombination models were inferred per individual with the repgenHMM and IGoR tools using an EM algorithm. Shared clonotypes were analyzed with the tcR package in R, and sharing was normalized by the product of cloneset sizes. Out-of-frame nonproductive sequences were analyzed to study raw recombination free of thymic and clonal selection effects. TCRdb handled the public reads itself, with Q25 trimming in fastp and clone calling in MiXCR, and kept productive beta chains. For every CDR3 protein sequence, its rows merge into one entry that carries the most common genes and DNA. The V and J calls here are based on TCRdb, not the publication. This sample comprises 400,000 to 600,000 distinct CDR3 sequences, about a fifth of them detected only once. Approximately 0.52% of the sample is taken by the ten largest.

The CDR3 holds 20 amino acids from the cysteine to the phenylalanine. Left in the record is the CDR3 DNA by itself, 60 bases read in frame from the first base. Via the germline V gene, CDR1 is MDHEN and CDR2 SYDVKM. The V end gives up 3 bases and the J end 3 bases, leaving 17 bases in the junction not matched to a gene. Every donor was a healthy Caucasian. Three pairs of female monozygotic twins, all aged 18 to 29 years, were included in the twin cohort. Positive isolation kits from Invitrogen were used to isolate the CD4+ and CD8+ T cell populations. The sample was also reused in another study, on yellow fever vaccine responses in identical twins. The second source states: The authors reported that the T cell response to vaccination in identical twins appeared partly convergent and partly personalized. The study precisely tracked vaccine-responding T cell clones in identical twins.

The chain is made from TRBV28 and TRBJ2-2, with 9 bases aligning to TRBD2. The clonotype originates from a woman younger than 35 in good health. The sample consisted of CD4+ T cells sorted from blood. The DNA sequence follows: TGTGCCAGCAGTTTCATCTGGCTAGCGGGGACTTATGGGGACACCGGGGAGCTGTTTTTT. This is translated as CASSFIWLAGTYGDTGELFF.